The next 22 T cell receptor beta chains were all read from a single sample in a study of T cell responses to AZD1222 COVID-19 vaccine (dated by TCRdb to 2020 to 2023). The sample's time point label, decoded: baseline before first vaccination. The library was prepared using the immunoSEQ multiplex PCR assay. The table comes from immuneACCESS by way of TCRdb, which keeps in-frame sequences with V and J called. Part of the clones is missing from these tables; in studies checked, under half for an unresolved V gene and the rest for unknown reasons. The sample data list approximately 100,000 clones, and approximately 90% of these were observed just once. The ten largest make up over 4% of the sample. This sample comprised peripheral blood, obtained on day 0 of AZD1222 vaccination. These receptors were obtained from an adult in good health.

This chain uses TRBV28 with TRBJ2-1, with D tentatively TRBD1 or TRBD2 (5 bases each). CDR3 size: 19 residues. V was clipped by 8 bases and J by 0 bases, with 26 bases between them. Germline loops: CDR1 MDHEN, CDR2 SYDVKM. CDR3 coding DNA: TGTGCCAGCGGGGGTCAGAAGACACAGACCTGGGGCTCCTACAATGAGCAGTTCTTC. It encodes CASGGQKTQTWGSYNEQFF.

The genes are TRBV6-2 or TRBV6-3 and TRBJ1-2; D unclear. The length of the CDR3 is 16 residues. CDR1 and CDR2 from the germline V gene are MNHEY and SVGEGT. Trimming removed 0 bases from V and 2 bases from J, with 13 bases in between. The CDR3 loop is CASSYSRPRRNYGYTF. CDR3 nucleotides: TGTGCCAGCAGTTACTCGAGACCCAGGCGGAACTATGGCTACACCTTC.

V gene TRBV5-1 combines with J gene TRBJ2-7, with TRBD1 matching 7 bases. V dropped 0 bases and J dropped 0; count of bases not matched to a gene: 6. CDR1 SGHRS and CDR2 YFSETQ come from the germline V gene. The CDR3 contains 16 residues. The CDR3 loop is CASSLDTGANSYEQYF. CDR3 nucleotides: TGCGCCAGCAGCTTGGATACAGGGGCCAACTCCTACGAGCAGTACTTC.

In this sample, this clone turned up a few times. This sequence joins TRBV7-2 and TRBJ1-5; no clear D. CDR1 is SGHTA, CDR2 FQGNSA, per germline. This CDR3 spans 14 amino acids. V was shortened by 1 base and J by 9 bases, with 13 bases between the two germline ends. The CDR3 DNA is TGTGCCAGCAGCTTAGAAGCCACCGTGAGGCCCCAGCATTTT. This sequence encodes CASSLEATVRPQHF.

The chain uses TRBV10-3 and TRBJ1-2, with D possibly being TRBD1 (5 bases). The CDR3 is 13 amino acids. V shed 6 bases and J shed 5 bases, with 13 bases lying between them. The germline V gene has CDR1 ENHRY and CDR2 SYGVKD. CDR3 sequence reads: CAIRTDANYGYTF. The CDR3 DNA reads TGTGCCATCAGGACAGACGCAAATTATGGCTACACCTTC.

The rearrangement uses TRBV30 and TRBJ2-5; D remains ambiguous. This CDR3 is built from 11 residues. Germline assignment: CDR1 GTSNPN and CDR2 SVGIG (reference sequence). V was cut by 1 base and J by 5 bases, with 5 bases left in between. CDR3 residues: CAWSATETQYF. In DNA, the CDR3 is TGTGCCTGGAGTGCAACGGAGACCCAGTACTTC.

V is TRBV5-4 and J is TRBJ1-4; 7 bases are a match to TRBD1. Germline values: CDR1 SGHNT, CDR2 YYREEE (reference sequence). CDR3 length equals 15 residues. V shed 3 bases and J 7 bases; nucleotides not matched to a gene: 9. Here the CDR3 reads CASSSTGAESEKLFF. The CDR3 bases are TGTGCCAGCAGCTCCACAGGGGCTGAGAGTGAAAAACTGTTTTTT.

This clone has only one observation. J is TRBJ1-1 and V is TRBV29-1, with 8 bases lining up with TRBD1. Germline V gene lookup returns CDR1 SQVTM and CDR2 ANQGSEA. V lost 1 base to trimming and J lost 6 bases; unmatched junction nucleotides: 4. The CDR3 is 13 residues long. The chain's CDR3 is CSVEGQGAPEAFF. CDR3 coding DNA: TGCAGCGTTGAAGGTCAGGGGGCGCCTGAAGCTTTCTTT. Full variable domain (rest looked up from reference TRBV29-1 and TRBJ1-1): SAVISQKPSRDICQRGTSLTIQCQVDSQVTMMFWYRQQPGQSLTLIATANQGSEATYESGFVIDKFPISRPNLTFSTLTVSNMSPEDSSIYLCSVEGQGAPEAFFGQGTRLTVV.

The chain employs TRBV7-9 and TRBJ2-2; D perhaps matches TRBD2 (7 bases). This CDR3 region has 17 residues. Germline values: CDR1 SEHNR, CDR2 FQNEAQ (reference sequence). V lost 4 bases to trimming and J lost 6 bases, with 21 bases between them. The CDR3 is CASSSPGGGASSGELFF. CDR3 sequence (DNA): TGTGCCAGCAGCTCCCCCGGTGGGGGGGCTTCGTCCGGGGAGCTGTTTTTT.

The rearrangement joins TRBV5-4 to TRBJ1-3; D is uncertain. CDR3 length: 13 amino acids. The germline V gene has CDR1 SGHNT and CDR2 YYREEE (reference sequence). V gave up 0 bases and J gave up 2 bases, with 3 bases separating them. CDR3 coding DNA: TGTGCCAGCAGCTTGGACGCTGGAAACACCATATATTTT. It codes for CASSLDAGNTIYF.

The genes are TRBV29-1 and TRBJ2-3; no reliable D call. Germline assignment: CDR1 SQVTM and CDR2 ANQGSEA. Trimming cost V 1 base and J 4 bases, with 12 bases left between them. This CDR3 is 14 amino acids long. The CDR3 region is CSVEGPGQPDTQYF. As DNA, the CDR3 is TGCAGCGTTGAAGGACCCGGTCAGCCAGATACGCAGTATTTT.

The chain carries TRBV11-1 and TRBJ1-1; possible D gene TRBD1, 6 bases. Trimming removed 5 bases at V and 4 bases at J, with 14 bases between. Germline CDR1 reads SGHAT; CDR2 reads FQDESV (reference sequence). CDR3 length equals 14 residues. The CDR3 protein is CASSAQGKGTEAFF. For the CDR3, the DNA is TGTGCCAGCAGCGCACAGGGAAAGGGCACTGAAGCTTTCTTT.

This clone was observed many times. The chain couples TRBV6-9 to TRBJ2-5, with D unresolved. V was cut by 8 bases and J by 2 bases, with 0 bases left in between. The CDR3 length is 9 residues. The germline CDR1 and CDR2 sequences are MNHGY and SVAAGI. Here the CDR3 DNA reads TGTGCCAGCCAAGAGACCCAGTACTTC. As protein: CASQETQYF.

This CDR3 is CASSGTLSGGEQYF. CDR3 in DNA: TGTGCCAGCAGTGGCACCCTTAGTGGGGGCGAGCAGTACTTC. The chain combines TRBV28 with TRBJ2-7; D is perhaps TRBD1 or TRBD2 (5 bases each). V was shortened by 5 bases and J by 6 bases, with 17 bases between the two germline ends. The CDR3 covers 14 residues. CDR1 and CDR2 (germline): MDHEN, SYDVKM.

V gene TRBV19 combines with J gene TRBJ2-1; 10 bases agree with TRBD2. This CDR3 is built from 16 residues. After removal of 5 bases from V and 0 bases from J, the junction contained 4 bases not matched to a gene. Germline loops: CDR1 LNHDA, CDR2 SQIVND (reference sequence). In DNA, the CDR3 is TGTGCCAGTAGTGGATTAGCGGGAGGCTCCTACAATGAGCAGTTCTTC. It specifies CASSGLAGGSYNEQFF.

This chain joins TRBV6-5 and TRBJ2-3; TRBD2 aligns across 7 bases. CDR1 and CDR2 (germline): MNHEY, SVGAGI. This CDR3 is 15 amino acids long. The junction had 1 base not matched to a gene; V was cut back by 0 bases and J by 1 base. In nucleotides, the CDR3 is TGTGCCAGCAGTTACTCCCTAGCGGGCACAGATACGCAGTATTTT. This translates into CASSYSLAGTDTQYF.

This chain joins TRBV19 and TRBJ1-2; tentative D call: TRBD1 (6 bases). Germline assignment: CDR1 LNHDA and CDR2 SQIVND (reference sequence). The CDR3 totals 15 residues. The V end was cut by 3 bases, the J end by 3 bases, with 14 bases between. The CDR3 protein is CASSIGGGSDYGYTF. DNA of the CDR3: TGTGCCAGTAGTATTGGAGGGGGTTCGGACTATGGCTACACCTTC.

In this sample, this clone turned up many times. V usage is TRBV10-3 and J usage is TRBJ1-2; D remains ambiguous. Trimming took 6 bases from V and 2 from J, leaving 10 bases between them. The length of the CDR3 is 13 residues. In germline, CDR1 is ENHRY, CDR2 SYGVKD. The CDR3 region has the DNA TGTGCCATCAGGGAGGGAAGGAACTATGGCTACACCTTC. This gives the protein CAIREGRNYGYTF.

This clone has just one count. The genes are TRBV20-1 and TRBJ1-5; D remains ambiguous. The CDR3 contains 10 residues. Looked up from germline, CDR1 is DFQATT and CDR2 is SNEGSKA (reference sequence). Trimming stripped 7 bases from V and 5 bases from J, with 6 bases between. The CDR3 bases are TGCAGTGTGGGAGATCAGCCCCAGCATTTT. Translation: CSVGDQPQHF.

The V gene is TRBV2, the J gene TRBJ1-4, with TRBD1 matching over 7 bases. Unmatched junction bases numbered 10, after V lost 4 bases and J lost 5 bases. This CDR3 spans 16 amino acids. Germline values: CDR1 SNHLY, CDR2 FYNNEI. Here the CDR3 reads CASSVEGGQTNEKLFF. CDR3 bases: TGTGCCAGCAGTGTGGAAGGGGGACAGACCAATGAAAAACTGTTTTTT.

The rearrangement uses TRBV6-1 and TRBJ1-4; 8 nucleotides match TRBD1. The germline CDR1 and CDR2 sequences are MNHNS and SASEGT. There are 18 residues in the CDR3. Trimming at V came to 4 bases and at J to 8 bases, leaving 18 bases not matched to a gene. The CDR3 DNA sequence: TGTGCCAGCAGTGTGGGCTCGACACCGACAGGGGCCCGGGAAAAACTGTTTTTT. Amino acids: CASSVGSTPTGAREKLFF.

The rearrangement links TRBV29-1 to TRBJ2-5; D is possibly TRBD1 (6 bases). The CDR3 spans 12 residues. CDR1 and CDR2 (germline): SQVTM, ANQGSEA. Trimming shortened V by 7 bases and J by 3 bases, and 12 bases separated the two germline ends. CDR3 amino acids: CSAAGVEETQYF. CDR3 DNA: TGCAGCGCCGCAGGGGTTGAAGAGACCCAGTACTTC.